This TCR beta chain was found in a study of T cells after yellow fever vaccination. Study-wide results and caveats: Although most clonotypes did not, a small share appeared in both CD4 and CD8 compartments. Post-booster repertoires contained most primary-vaccination clones again (96% CD4, about 88% CD8). Although the secondary response was weaker, it peaked faster, at day 5 versus 15.

Germline CDR1 and CDR2: SGHAT and FQNNGV. V was pared by 5 bases and J by 4 bases, with 6 bases of the junction left unmatched. This CDR3 contains 15 residues. This clonotype occurred a few times. Its antigen is undetermined. Researchers made TCR cDNA using 5'RACE template switching, and this step added a universal primer site and UMIs. TCRdb re-analysed the 5' RACE reads in MiXCR, keeping a single row per CDR3 protein. The sample has a few hundred thousand distinct CDR3 sequences; around a tenth are singletons. This chain connects TRBV11-2 to TRBJ1-4; TRBD1 matches at 8 bases. Specimen: PBMCs, collected on the day of the first yellow fever vaccination. The clonotype comes from a man younger than 35 who received the YFV17D yellow fever vaccine. The CDR3 nucleotides are TGTGCCAGCAGCCGCGGGACAGGCCTTAATGAAAAACTGTTTTTT. This encodes CASSRGTGLNEKLFF. Drawing the rest from reference TRBV11-2 and TRBJ1-4, the complete variable domain is EAGVAQSPRYKIIEKRQSVAFWCNPISGHATLYWYQQILGQGPKLLIQFQNNGVVDDSQLPKDRFSAERLKGVDSTLKIQPAKLEDSAVYLCASSRGTGLNEKLFFGSGTQLSVL.